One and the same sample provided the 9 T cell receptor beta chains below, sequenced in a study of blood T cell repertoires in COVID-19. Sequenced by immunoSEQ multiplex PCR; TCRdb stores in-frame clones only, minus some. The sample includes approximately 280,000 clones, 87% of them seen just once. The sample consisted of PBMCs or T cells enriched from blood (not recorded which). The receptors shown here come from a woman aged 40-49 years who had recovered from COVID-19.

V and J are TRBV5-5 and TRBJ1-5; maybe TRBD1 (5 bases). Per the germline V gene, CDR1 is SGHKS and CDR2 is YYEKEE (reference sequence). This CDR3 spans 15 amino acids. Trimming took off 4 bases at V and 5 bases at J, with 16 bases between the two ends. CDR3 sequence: CASSTQGRRDQPQHF. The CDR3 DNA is TGTGCCAGCAGCACTCAGGGTAGGCGTGATCAGCCCCAGCATTTT.

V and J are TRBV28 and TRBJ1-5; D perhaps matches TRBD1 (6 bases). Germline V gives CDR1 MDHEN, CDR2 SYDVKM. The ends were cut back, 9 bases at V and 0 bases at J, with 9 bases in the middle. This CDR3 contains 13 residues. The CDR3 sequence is CASADSSNQPQHF. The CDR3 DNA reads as TGTGCCAGTGCGGACAGTAGCAATCAGCCCCAGCATTTT.

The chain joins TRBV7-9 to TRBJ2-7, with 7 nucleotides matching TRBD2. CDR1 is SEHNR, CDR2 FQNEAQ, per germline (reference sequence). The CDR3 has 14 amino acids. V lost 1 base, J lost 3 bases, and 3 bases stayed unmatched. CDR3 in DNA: TGTGCCAGCAGCTTAGACGGGGGGATCTACGAGCAGTACTTC. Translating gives CASSLDGGIYEQYF.

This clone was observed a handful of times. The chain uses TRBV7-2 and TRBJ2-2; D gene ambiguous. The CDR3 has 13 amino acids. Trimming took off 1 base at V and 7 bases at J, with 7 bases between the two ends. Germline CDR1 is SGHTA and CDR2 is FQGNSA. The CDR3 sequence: CASSLVENGELFF. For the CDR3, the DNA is TGTGCCAGCAGCTTAGTTGAGAACGGGGAGCTGTTTTTT.

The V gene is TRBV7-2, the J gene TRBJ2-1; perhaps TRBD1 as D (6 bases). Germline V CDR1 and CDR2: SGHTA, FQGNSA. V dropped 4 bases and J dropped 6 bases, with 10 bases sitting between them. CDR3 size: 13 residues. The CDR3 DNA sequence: TGTGCCAGCAGCTATATACAGGGCAATGAGCAGTTCTTC. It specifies CASSYIQGNEQFF.

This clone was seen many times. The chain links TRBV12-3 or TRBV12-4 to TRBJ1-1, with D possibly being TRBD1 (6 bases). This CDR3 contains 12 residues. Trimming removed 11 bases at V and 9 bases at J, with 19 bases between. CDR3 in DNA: TGTGCCCACGGCACGGGCGGGGGCAAAGCTTTCTTT. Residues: CAHGTGGGKAFF.

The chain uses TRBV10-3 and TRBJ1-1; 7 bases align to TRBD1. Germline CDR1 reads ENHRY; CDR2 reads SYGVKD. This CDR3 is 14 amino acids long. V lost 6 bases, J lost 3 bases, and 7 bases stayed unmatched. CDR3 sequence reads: CAIRRTGGDTEAFF. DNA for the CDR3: TGTGCCATCAGGAGGACAGGCGGGGACACTGAAGCTTTCTTT.

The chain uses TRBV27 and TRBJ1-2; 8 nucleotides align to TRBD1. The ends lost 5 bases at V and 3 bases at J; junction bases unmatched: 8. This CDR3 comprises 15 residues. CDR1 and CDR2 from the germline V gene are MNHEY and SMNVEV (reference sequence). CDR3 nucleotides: TGTGCCAGCAGTCCAGGACAGGGAAGGGACTATGGCTACACCTTC. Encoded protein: CASSPGQGRDYGYTF.

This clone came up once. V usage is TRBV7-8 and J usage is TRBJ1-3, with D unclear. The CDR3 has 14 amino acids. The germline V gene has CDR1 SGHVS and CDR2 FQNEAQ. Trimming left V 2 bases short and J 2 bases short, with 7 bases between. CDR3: CASSLMAAGNTIYF. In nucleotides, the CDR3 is TGTGCCAGCAGCTTAATGGCGGCTGGAAACACCATATATTTT.